Described below is a single TCR beta chain sequence and its context. The Seattle patients joined while their infection was active and were tracked longitudinally afterward. The ends were cut back, 6 bases at V and 2 bases at J, with 13 bases in the middle. CDR1 and CDR2 (germline): SGHAT, FQNNGV. This CDR3 spans 14 amino acids. These data belong to a study of blood T cell repertoires in COVID-19. Repertoires were generated with immunoSEQ multiplex PCR, while TCRdb's copy carries only in-frame clones and drops some. The sample holds approximately 160,000 clones; 90% to 95% are singletons and the top ten take roughly 1.9%.

This TCR came from a woman aged 60-75 years with COVID-19, enrolled during active disease. V gene TRBV11-2 combines with J gene TRBJ1-1; possible D gene TRBD1, 6 bases. Sequencing input: peripheral blood. The CDR3 nucleotides are TGTGCCAGCAGAAGGAACAGGGTAAACACTGAAGCTTTCTTT. Its protein is CASRRNRVNTEAFF.